The clone carrying this T cell receptor (beta chain) was picked up a small number of times. Its matching antigen is unknown. This sample is drawn from a study of T-cell memory formation after mild COVID-19. Overall study: Largely donor-specific TCR clusters were found. Study observations and caveats: Memory sampled before infection contained some responding clones, suggesting cross-reactive memory joined. Mainly in CM and EM were contracting CD4+ clones; CD8+ were in EMRA.

Amplification by 5'RACE using constant-segment primers produced TCR alpha and TCR beta cDNA libraries that carried sample barcodes and UMIs. From the 5' RACE reads, TCRdb called clonotypes with MiXCR, one entry per CDR3 protein. This sample has about 620,000 distinct CDR3 sequences, with more than 15% found just once. The V gene's germline CDR1 is SGHTA and CDR2 FQGNSA. The CDR3 is 16 amino acids. The V segment lost 2 bases and the J segment 10 bases; nucleotides outside the gene matches: 10. This sequence originates from an adult woman who had mild COVID-19 (a few samples of this study predate the infection). Cell type and time point are not known. Sequenced sample: PBMCs or a T cell subset sorted from them (not recorded which). The V gene is TRBV7-2, the J gene TRBJ2-1; TRBD2 matches 11 bases. The CDR3 spells CASSLTIAGGLREQFF. The CDR3 nucleotides are TGTGCCAGCAGCTTAACAATAGCGGGAGGGCTCAGGGAGCAGTTCTTC.